A selection of T cell receptor beta chains follows, all from one sample in a study of blood T cell repertoires in COVID-19. The data were produced by immunoSEQ multiplex PCR, yet TCRdb's version contains in-frame clones alone and is incomplete. The sample includes 150,000 to 200,000 clones, 79% of them seen just once. Sequencing input: peripheral blood. Every receptor here comes from a man aged 60-69 years with active or convalescent COVID-19. CDR3s include the opening cysteine and the closing phenylalanine or tryptophan. D genes are given only for firm matches. The size entry is marked missing in some rows and otherwise reads once, few, many or a size class.

j_gene | abundance | v_gene | d_gene | len | CDR3nt | CDR3aa
TRBJ1-5 | . | TRBV2 | TRBD1 | 15 | TGTGCCAGCAGTGTTAGGAGGGGGCAAGATCAGCCCCAGCATTTT | CASSVRRGQDQPQHF
TRBJ1-3 | . | TRBV6-1 | . | 15 | TGTGCCAGCAGTGAAGTGGGGGGGCCTGGAAACACCATATATTTT | CASSEVGGPGNTIYF
TRBJ1-1 | . | TRBV10-3 | TRBD1 | 11 | TGTGCCGCAGCCGGGACAGTGGAAGCTTTCTTT | CAAAGTVEAFF
TRBJ2-4 | . | TRBV11-3 | TRBD1 | 15 | TGTGCCAGCAGCTTGACCGGGACAGGGGATTACATTCAGTACTTC | CASSLTGTGDYIQYF
TRBJ2-2 | few | TRBV9 | . | 13 | TGTGCCAGCAGCTTCAGTGACACCGGGGAGCTGTTTTTT | CASSFSDTGELFF
TRBJ1-4 | . | TRBV30 | TRBD1 | 14 | TGTGCCTGGAGTACGACAGGGGAGTGGGAAAAACTGTTTTTT | CAWSTTGEWEKLFF
TRBJ1-1 | . | TRBV7-2 | . | 13 | TGTGCCAGCAGCTTAAGAAGGGGGACTGAAGCTTTCTTT | CASSLRRGTEAFF
TRBJ1-4 | . | TRBV7-2 | . | 16 | TGTGCCAGCAGCGTGGATTTCGGGGGAACTAATGAAAAACTGTTTTTT | CASSVDFGGTNEKLFF
TRBJ2-5 | . | TRBV7-9 | . | 13 | TGTGCCAGCAGCCGGACAATCCAAGAGACCCAGTACTTC | CASSRTIQETQYF
TRBJ2-7 | many | TRBV10-3 | . | 13 | TGTGCCATCAGTGAGTCCACGAGAGACGAGCAGTACTTC | CAISESTRDEQYF
TRBJ1-1 | . | TRBV5-1 | . | 13 | TGCGCCAGCAGCTTGGAGCTGAACACTGAAGCTTTCTTT | CASSLELNTEAFF
TRBJ1-5 | few | TRBV28 | . | 12 | TGTGCCAGCAGTTCCAACAATCAGCCCCAGCATTTT | CASSSNNQPQHF
TRBJ2-1 | . | TRBV12-5 | TRBD2 | 20 | TGTGCTAGTGGTTCGCTCCCAGGGACTAGCGGGAGTGCCTTCCCCAATGAGCAGTTCTTC | CASGSLPGTSGSAFPNEQFF
TRBJ1-4 | . | TRBV7-9 | . | 15 | TGTGCCAGCTCTACCTCAGGGGATTTGGGGGAAAAACTGTTTTTT | CASSTSGDLGEKLFF